The clone carrying this T cell receptor (beta chain) was detected ten times or more. Its target is unknown. The CDR3 covers 15 residues. Trimming shortened V by 7 bases and J by 0 bases, and 15 bases separated the two germline ends. Germline loops: CDR1 MNHEY, CDR2 SVGEGT. Each CDR3 protein gets one entry after TCRdb re-called the 5' RACE reads with MiXCR. The sample has 540,000 or so distinct CDR3 sequences, about 22% seen once. This entry comes from a study of identical twins. General study findings and limits: Models came in too low on out-of-frame TCR alpha sharing in monozygotic twins.

These records were also assigned to another study, of yellow fever vaccine responses in identical twins.

V usage is TRBV6-2 or TRBV6-3 and J usage is TRBJ1-1, with D possibly being TRBD1 (6 bases). Sequenced: CD4+ T cells sorted from blood. The sequence came from a young woman in good health. CDR3 loop: CASIKGVNLNTEAFF. CDR3 DNA: TGTGCCAGCATCAAGGGGGTAAATTTGAACACTGAAGCTTTCTTT.